The 23 T cell receptor beta chains below all came from one sample that was sequenced in a study of regulatory T cells in long-lasting Graves disease. Noted time point: persistent/refractory GD, antithyroid drugs over 5 years with positive TRAb. Construction of the TCR library relied on RNA isolated from PBMCs. Combining iRepertoire HTBI primers with Arm-PCR of CDR3 regions, the authors built TCR beta libraries. TCRdb itself ran the multiplex PCR reads through MiXCR, one entry per CDR3 protein. The repertoire holds 350,000 to 500,000 distinct CDR3 sequences, with around 20% as singletons. This sample comprised peripheral blood mononuclear cells (PBMCs), obtained when the disease was refractory, from a patient treated with antithyroid drugs. These receptors all come from a female donor with Graves disease.

The chain links TRBV9 to TRBJ2-7, with D possibly being TRBD1 (6 bases). V lost 0 bases to trimming and J lost 3 bases, with 13 bases between them. Germline CDR1 is SGDLS and CDR2 is YYNGEE. This CDR3 contains 15 residues. The CDR3 nucleotides read TGTGCCAGCAGCGTAGCCGGGACACCCTTCTACGAGCAGTACTTC. This encodes CASSVAGTPFYEQYF.

The V gene is TRBV2, the J gene TRBJ2-1; TRBD2 matches at 10 bases. The CDR3 covers 15 residues. With V trimmed by 6 bases and J by 4 bases, 6 bases remained unmatched. From germline, CDR1 is SNHLY and CDR2 FYNNEI. The CDR3 bases are TGTGCCAGCAGCGAACTAGCGGGGAATTACAATGAGCAGTTCTTC. Amino acid sequence: CASSELAGNYNEQFF.

This clonotype appeared a few times. This sequence joins TRBV6-2 or TRBV6-3 and TRBJ2-3, with TRBD2 matching 15 bases. The CDR3 length is 16 residues. The V gene's germline CDR1 is MNHEY and CDR2 SVGEGT. With 6 bases clipped from V and 4 bases from J, the junction kept 5 bases outside the gene matches. CDR3 region: CASRGTSGRRSDTQYF. In DNA, the CDR3 is TGTGCCAGCAGGGGGACTAGCGGGAGGAGGTCAGATACGCAGTATTTT.

This clonotype was detected ten times or more. The chain is built from TRBV28 and TRBJ1-2; D may be TRBD1 (5 bases). CDR3 length equals 13 residues. The germline V gene has CDR1 MDHEN and CDR2 SYDVKM. Trimming pared 10 bases from V and 0 bases from J, leaving 12 bases between. DNA of the CDR3: TGTGCCACCCGGCGACAGACTAACTATGGCTACACCTTC. Translating gives CATRRQTNYGYTF.

The table lists this clonotype with a few counts. In DNA form, the CDR3 reads TGCAGCGTTCATTCAAGGGGGGATGAAAAACTGTTTTTT. This codes for CSVHSRGDEKLFF. V and J are TRBV29-1 and TRBJ1-4; TRBD1 is a possible D gene (6 bases). This CDR3 is 13 amino acids long. Trimming removed 5 bases from V and 6 bases from J, with 13 bases in between. The germline gives CDR1 SQVTM, CDR2 ANQGSEA.

This clonotype was seen at least ten times. This sequence joins TRBV10-1 and TRBJ2-2, with D perhaps TRBD1 or TRBD2 (5 bases each). V lost 4 bases and J lost 4, with 10 bases in between. Germline CDR1 is WNHNN and CDR2 is SYGVQD (reference sequence). The CDR3 contains 14 residues. The CDR3 DNA is TGCGCCAGCAGTGCTCGTGGGGGCACCGGGGAGCTGTTTTTT. Translated: CASSARGGTGELFF.

In this sample, this clonotype turned up many times. The V and J genes are TRBV12-3 or TRBV12-4 and TRBJ2-5, with 9 bases fitting TRBD1. Germline trimming cut 8 bases from V and 5 bases from J; bases unmatched to any gene: 9. The CDR3 is made up of 14 amino acids. The CDR3 DNA reads TGTGCCAGCTCACGAACAGGGGGCGGTGAGACCCAGTACTTC. This encodes CASSRTGGGETQYF.

This clonotype was seen ten or more times. V gene TRBV6-1 combines with J gene TRBJ2-5; D is possibly TRBD1 or TRBD2 (5 bases each). The germline V gene encodes CDR1 MNHNS and CDR2 SASEGT. The CDR3 extends over 13 amino acids. Trimming left V 6 bases short and J 2 bases short, with 10 bases between. CDR3 DNA sequence: TGTGCCAGCAGATGGGGGTCACAAGAGACCCAGTACTTC. Amino acid sequence: CASRWGSQETQYF.

Concerning this clonotype itself: A much larger clone lies one base from this, so it may be a read error. The chain employs TRBV3-1 and TRBJ1-2; TRBD1 is a possible D gene (5 bases). This CDR3 has 15 amino acids. CDR1 is LGHDT and CDR2 is YNNKEL in the germline V gene (reference sequence). The CDR3 reads CTSSQDSGRGSGYTF. In DNA form, the CDR3 reads TGTACCAGCAGCCAAGACTCCGGGAGGGGCTCTGGCTACACCTTC.

This clonotype was counted ten times or more. This sequence joins TRBV5-6 and TRBJ2-5, with D perhaps assigned TRBD1 or TRBD2 (5 bases each). Germline CDR1 and CDR2: SGHDT and YYEEEE. V lost 4 bases and J 5 bases, leaving 12 bases between the germline ends. There are 13 residues in the CDR3. CDR3 bases: TGTGCCAGCAGCCCCGGGACGTGGGAGACCCAGTACTTC. Encoded protein: CASSPGTWETQYF.

The CDR3 is CASSEAQGLAGGLGVEQFF. The CDR3 region has the DNA TGTGCCAGCAGTGAAGCGCAGGGGTTGGCGGGAGGGCTGGGAGTGGAGCAGTTCTTC. The rearrangement uses TRBV5-4 and TRBJ2-1; 9 positions match TRBD2. There are 19 residues in the CDR3. The ends lost 5 bases at V and 10 bases at J; junction bases unmatched: 25. Looked up from germline, CDR1 is SGHNT and CDR2 is YYREEE (reference sequence). Full variable domain (remainder filled in from reference TRBV5-4 and TRBJ2-1): ETGVTQSPTHLIKTRGQQVTLRCSSQSGHNTVSWYQQALGQGPQFIFQYYREEENGRGNFPPRFSGLQFPNYSSELNVNALELDDSALYLCASSEAQGLAGGLGVEQFFGPGTRLTVL.

Comments on this clonotype: Possible read error: a much larger clone is one base away. The CDR3 DNA reads TGTGCCAGCAGCCGCGGGACCGCGGATCCACCCCTCCACTTT. Residues: CASSRGTADPPLHF. V gene TRBV9 combines with J gene TRBJ1-6, with TRBD1 as a possible D gene (5 bases). The CDR3 length is 14 residues. Trimming stripped 4 bases from V and 11 bases from J, with 16 bases between. CDR1 is SGDLS, CDR2 YYNGEE, per germline.

This clonotype was seen at least ten times. The chain employs TRBV30 and TRBJ2-5, with 12 bases fitting TRBD2. The J segment lost 5 bases and the V segment lost 2 bases, leaving 6 bases of the junction unmatched. The germline gives CDR1 GTSNPN, CDR2 SVGIG (reference sequence). This CDR3 spans 15 amino acids. As DNA, the CDR3 is TGTGCCTGGAGTCCTCGGACTAGCGGGATTGAGACCCAGTACTTC. Protein sequence: CAWSPRTSGIETQYF. Combining the CDR3 with reference TRBV30 and TRBJ2-5 gives the whole variable domain SQTIHQWPATLVQPVGSPLSLECTVEGTSNPNLYWYRQAAGRGLQLLFYSVGIGQISSEVPQNLSASRPQDRQFILSSKKLLLSDSGFYLCAWSPRTSGIETQYFGPGTRLLVL.

This clonotype occurred a few times. The chain employs TRBV7-2 and TRBJ2-1; 9 bases match TRBD1. J was trimmed by 8 bases and V by 7 bases; bases with no gene match: 6. Germline loops: CDR1 SGHTA, CDR2 FQGNSA. The CDR3 is 13 amino acids. The CDR3 reads CASTRDRVDEQFF. The CDR3 DNA follows: TGTGCCAGCACCCGGGACAGGGTCGATGAGCAGTTCTTC.

This clonotype was counted only a few times. This rearrangement joins TRBV20-1 to TRBJ2-5, with TRBD2 identical over 12 bases. CDR1 is DFQATT and CDR2 is SNEGSKA in the germline V gene (reference sequence). V lost 0 bases and J lost 12; bases outside the gene matches: 5. This CDR3 has 13 residues. The CDR3 region is CSARETSGSPKYF. CDR3 nucleotides: TGCAGTGCTAGAGAGACTAGCGGGAGCCCCAAGTACTTC.

This clonotype was seen many times. V usage is TRBV28 and J usage is TRBJ2-7; perhaps TRBD2 as D (6 bases). V dropped 6 bases and J dropped 5 bases, with 14 bases sitting between them. The CDR3 covers 13 residues. Germline V gene data show CDR1 as MDHEN and CDR2 as SYDVKM. The CDR3 protein is CASRASGRNEQYF. Here the CDR3 DNA reads TGTGCCAGCAGAGCCTCGGGGAGGAACGAGCAGTACTTC.

This clonotype was counted many times. This rearrangement joins TRBV25-1 to TRBJ2-5; 7 nucleotides line up with TRBD1. Trimming at V came to 1 base and at J to 4 bases, leaving 0 bases not matched to a gene. The germline CDR1 and CDR2 sequences are MGHDK and SYGVNS. The CDR3 is made up of 13 amino acids. CDR3 region: CASSEWTGETQYF. Written as DNA, the CDR3 is TGTGCCAGCAGTGAATGGACAGGAGAGACCCAGTACTTC.

With respect to this clonotype: A far larger clone is only one base removed, so a read error is likely. The genes are TRBV11-2 and TRBJ2-2, with D unresolved. Germline-derived CDR1 and CDR2 are SGHAT and FQNNGV. This CDR3 contains 14 residues. The CDR3 coding sequence is TGTGCCGGCAGCTCCACTTCGAACACCGGGGAGCTGTTTTTT. This gives the protein CAGSSTSNTGELFF.

The chain carries TRBV12-3 or TRBV12-4 and TRBJ2-7; TRBD1 matches 8 bases. Trimming took 1 base from V and 9 from J; bases not matched to a gene: 11. There are 15 residues in the CDR3. CDR3: CASSLGTGSRRVQYF. The CDR3 coding sequence is TGTGCCAGCAGTTTAGGGACAGGGAGCCGCCGTGTGCAGTACTTC.

This chain joins TRBV19 and TRBJ1-5; D ambiguous. Germline CDR1 is LNHDA and CDR2 is SQIVND (reference sequence). CDR3 length: 15 residues. Trimming took 3 bases from V and 3 from J, leaving 12 bases between them. The DNA of the CDR3 is TGTGCCAGTAGTATTGGAGGGCATATCAATCAGCCCCAGCATTTT. Protein: CASSIGGHINQPQHF.

Comments on this clonotype: At one boundary the junction diverges from the germline segment, which might be a read error. The chain carries TRBV11-2 and TRBJ2-7; TRBD1 matches at 7 bases. CDR1 SGHAT and CDR2 FQNNGV come from the germline V gene. The CDR3 loop spans 15 amino acids. The DNA of the CDR3 is TGCGCCAGCAGCCAAGGGACAGCTCGATCCTACGAGCAGTACTTC. Its protein product is CASSQGTARSYEQYF.

This clonotype showed up just a few times. The J gene is TRBJ2-7, the V gene TRBV5-1; 14 nucleotides match TRBD2. V gave up 4 bases and J gave up 0 bases; unmatched junction bases: 6. The germline CDR1 and CDR2 sequences are SGHRS and YFSETQ. The length of the CDR3 is 17 residues. CDR3 sequence: CASSPGTSGRVSYEQYF. The CDR3 nucleotides read TGCGCCAGCAGCCCCGGGACTAGCGGGAGAGTCTCCTACGAGCAGTACTTC.

There are a few counts of this clonotype. The chain links TRBV4-1 to TRBJ2-2; TRBD2 aligns across 13 bases. Losses at the gene ends were 6 bases for V and 6 bases for J; bases not matched to a gene: 7. The germline CDR1 and CDR2 sequences are MGHRA and YSYEKL. The CDR3 spans 16 residues. This CDR3 reads CASRNLGTSGAGELFF. CDR3 DNA sequence: TGCGCCAGCAGAAACCTGGGGACTAGCGGGGCCGGGGAGCTGTTTTTT.